The following is a T cell receptor beta chain sequence with its context. No antigen is known for it. These data belong to a study of cytomegalovirus exposure and HLA in healthy donors. Study conclusions and caveats: As immune exposure information, only CMV serostatus was available. By HLA locus, TCR association rates varied in a later analysis, with DRB1 showing the most and HLA-C the fewest.

Both 60 Vbeta primers and 13 Jbeta primers went into the PCR. Here immunoSEQ multiplex PCR was the method, and the copy in TCRdb shows in-frame clones only, minus some. The table has about 82,000 clones, roughly 63% seen once; the top ten hold around a fifth. The receptor was isolated from a woman aged 50 to 60 in good health and CMV-seropositive. Sequenced: PBMCs.

This CDR3 reads CASSLNQRQSNTGELFF. CDR3 coding DNA: TGCGCCAGCAGCTTAAATCAGAGACAATCGAACACCGGGGAGCTGTTTTTT. This chain joins TRBV5-1 and TRBJ2-2; unclear D gene. This CDR3 is 17 amino acids long. V lost 2 bases and J lost 0, with 14 bases in between. The germline gives CDR1 SGHRS, CDR2 YFSETQ.